This T cell receptor (beta chain) was recorded in a study of cytomegalovirus exposure and HLA in healthy donors. Primers: 60 Vbeta forward and 13 Jbeta reverse. The table came from immunoSEQ multiplex PCR; TCRdb's copy has only in-frame clones and leaves some out. Altogether about 130,000 clones are present, over 65% being singletons, with the ten largest covering around 1.2%. Between the trimmed V and J ends, which lost 0 bases and 12 bases, there was a span of 9 bases. The V gene's germline CDR1 is DFQATT and CDR2 SNEGSKA (reference sequence). This CDR3 region has 11 residues. The rearrangement links TRBV20-1 to TRBJ2-4; D unresolved. The sequence derives from a man aged 50 to 59 in good health and CMV-seronegative. Sequencing used PBMCs. Written as DNA, the CDR3 is TGCAGTGCTAGAGACAAAGTAGATCAGTACTTC. Residues: CSARDKVDQYF.